This T cell receptor (beta chain) was sequenced during a study of spatial heterogeneity in lung cancer. A unique molecular identifier was attached to every TCR cDNA molecule. One entry per CDR3 protein results from TCRdb running MiXCR on the 5' RACE reads. The sample lists more than 65,000 distinct CDR3 sequences; under 8.5% were seen once. Sample time point: sample taken at primary tumor resection. The sample in question was PBMCs, obtained at surgery. This TCR was recovered from a male donor with early-stage non-small cell lung cancer.

The CDR3 bases are TGTGCCACCAGACGGACAACTAGCAATCAGCCCCAGCATTTT. It is translated as CATRRTTSNQPQHF. The chain couples TRBV19 to TRBJ1-5; possibly TRBD1 for D (5 bases). CDR1 and CDR2 (germline): LNHDA, SQIVND (reference sequence). V was clipped by 10 bases and J by 0 bases, with 13 bases between them. The CDR3 consists of 14 residues.